Listed here are 9 T cell receptor beta chains from one sample, sequenced in a study of T-cell reconstitution after alpha-beta-depleted transplantation in children. This sample's TCRbeta library carried unique molecular identifier barcodes. In TCRdb, the PCR reads were re-called with MiXCR into one record per CDR3 protein. The sample includes about 200,000 distinct CDR3 sequences, 6.6% of them seen just once. The specimen was PBMCs, collected before TCRalphabeta/CD19-depleted stem cell transplant. These receptors all stem from a boy aged 2 to 10 with acute lymphoblastic leukemia, due to receive a stem cell transplant.

This clonotype was counted ten times or more. The V gene is TRBV7-6, the J gene TRBJ2-5, with 8 bases lining up with TRBD2. The germline V gene encodes CDR1 SGHVS and CDR2 FNYEAQ. Losses at the gene ends were 1 base for V and 3 bases for J; bases not matched to a gene: 7. CDR3 length equals 16 residues. The CDR3 protein is CASSLGSGGAKETQYF. The CDR3 nucleotides read TGTGCCAGCAGCTTAGGTTCCGGGGGGGCGAAAGAGACCCAGTACTTC.

The J gene is TRBJ2-1, the V gene TRBV6-6; weak D call: TRBD1 (5 bases). Germline V lookup: CDR1 MNHNY, CDR2 SVGAGI (reference sequence). CDR3 length equals 11 residues. Trimming removed 6 bases at V and 8 bases at J, with 8 bases between. For the CDR3, the DNA is TGTGCCAGCAGGTGGGGCGATGAGCAGTTCTTC. Residues: CASRWGDEQFF.

This clonotype was recorded at least ten times. This chain joins TRBV11-1 and TRBJ2-7, with D possibly matching TRBD2 (6 bases). Germline loops: CDR1 SGHAT, CDR2 FQDESV (reference sequence). The length of the CDR3 is 15 residues. Trimming took off 2 bases at V and 4 bases at J, with 15 bases between the two ends. Here the CDR3 reads CASSLRDGSGYEQYF. For the CDR3, the DNA is TGTGCCAGCAGCTTACGGGACGGGAGTGGTTACGAGCAGTACTTC.

This clonotype was counted only a few times. Mismatch with germline at one junction end may stem from a read error. V usage is TRBV7-7 and J usage is TRBJ2-5, with D possibly TRBD2 on 6 matching bases. Germline CDR1 and CDR2: SSHAT and FNYEAQ (reference sequence). The CDR3 spans 15 residues. For the CDR3, the DNA is TGTGCTAGCAGCTTAGGGGACGGAGGAGGGGAGACCCAGTACTTC. This translates into CASSLGDGGGETQYF. Based on the CDR3 plus reference TRBV7-7 and TRBJ2-5, the full variable domain is GAGVSQSPRYKVTKRGQDVTLRCDPISSHATLYWYQQALGQGPEFLTYFNYEAQPDKSGLPSDRFSAERPEGSISTLTIQRTEQRDSAMYRCASSLGDGGGETQYFGPGTRLLVL.

The sample holds a few counts of this clonotype. The gene calls are TRBV7-2 and TRBJ2-1; 7 nucleotides agree with TRBD2. The germline gives CDR1 SGHTA, CDR2 FQGNSA. The CDR3 spans 12 residues. V lost 8 bases to trimming and J lost 9 bases; unmatched junction nucleotides: 7. CDR3 bases: TGTGCCAGCGGACGACCGGGGGGTGAGCAGTTCTTC. Amino acids: CASGRPGGEQFF.

This clonotype was counted ten times or more. This chain uses TRBV20-1 with TRBJ2-1; 10 bases agree with TRBD1. V lost 5 bases, J lost 3 bases, and 7 bases stayed unmatched. Germline V gene lookup returns CDR1 DFQATT and CDR2 SNEGSKA (reference sequence). There are 15 residues in the CDR3. CDR3 DNA: TGCAGTGCTCCTCGCCGGGACAGGGGCTACAATGAGCAGTTCTTC. Translated: CSAPRRDRGYNEQFF.

This clonotype was detected many times. The chain employs TRBV5-1 and TRBJ1-6; D is ambiguous. Germline CDR1 is SGHRS and CDR2 is YFSETQ. Between the trimmed V and J ends, which lost 0 bases and 2 bases, there was a span of 9 bases. The CDR3 consists of 16 residues. The CDR3 DNA reads as TGCGCCAGCAGCTTGGATGGAAAGACCTATAATTCACCCCTCCACTTT. It encodes CASSLDGKTYNSPLHF.

This clonotype appeared a few times. The chain joins TRBV4-1 to TRBJ2-1; TRBD1 matches 8 bases. With 3 bases clipped from V and 2 bases from J, the junction kept 9 bases outside the gene matches. The V gene's germline CDR1 is MGHRA and CDR2 YSYEKL. The CDR3 consists of 17 residues. The CDR3 coding sequence is TGCGCCAGCAGCCATGGAAGGACAGGGCCGACCTACAATGAGCAGTTCTTC. The encoded protein is CASSHGRTGPTYNEQFF.

This clonotype was detected many times. The V and J genes are TRBV20-1 and TRBJ2-3; 8 nucleotides align to TRBD2. The CDR3 extends over 16 amino acids. J lost 4 bases, V lost 5 bases, and 14 bases had no gene match. Germline V lookup: CDR1 DFQATT, CDR2 SNEGSKA (reference sequence). CDR3 DNA: TGCAGTGCTTGTATCATTCGGGGGGGCCGGGCAGATACGCAGTATTTT. This translates into CSACIIRGGRADTQYF.